This entry describes one TCR beta chain. Its antigen is as yet unknown. In the PCR, 60 Vbeta and 13 Jbeta primers were used. Using immunoSEQ multiplex PCR, the repertoire was profiled, and TCRdb retains in-frame clones only, with some absent. The sample shows 150,000 to 200,000 clones, around 80% of them seen only once. These data originate in a study of cytomegalovirus exposure and HLA in healthy donors. Study information: Approximately 190 million T cells yielded 117 million unique TCR beta sequences, as an earlier analysis found. The study, taken as a whole, reports: Most TCR beta V segments were productive about 90% or about 30% of the time in an earlier analysis. While the bulk of TCR sequences proved rare, some public TCRs turned up in many donors. An observed cluster of highly shared sequence variants was recorded as a likely sequencing artifact.

Germline V CDR1 and CDR2: SGHTS, YDEGEE. V shed 3 bases and J shed 0 bases, with 15 bases lying between them. The CDR3 spans 16 residues. This receptor was obtained from a woman aged 45 to 65 in good health and CMV-seropositive. The material sequenced was PBMCs. This chain links TRBV5-8 with TRBJ1-2; TRBD1 is a possible D gene (6 bases). CDR3 DNA sequence: TGTGCCAGCAGCTACTCAAGGGGACACTCTAACTATGGCTACACCTTC. Translating it yields CASSYSRGHSNYGYTF. Drawing the rest from reference TRBV5-8 and TRBJ1-2, the complete variable domain is EAGVTQSPTHLIKTRGQQATLRCSPISGHTSVYWYQQALGLGLQFLLWYDEGEERNRGNFPPRFSGRQFPNYSSELNVNALELEDSALYLCASSYSRGHSNYGYTFGSGTRLTVV.